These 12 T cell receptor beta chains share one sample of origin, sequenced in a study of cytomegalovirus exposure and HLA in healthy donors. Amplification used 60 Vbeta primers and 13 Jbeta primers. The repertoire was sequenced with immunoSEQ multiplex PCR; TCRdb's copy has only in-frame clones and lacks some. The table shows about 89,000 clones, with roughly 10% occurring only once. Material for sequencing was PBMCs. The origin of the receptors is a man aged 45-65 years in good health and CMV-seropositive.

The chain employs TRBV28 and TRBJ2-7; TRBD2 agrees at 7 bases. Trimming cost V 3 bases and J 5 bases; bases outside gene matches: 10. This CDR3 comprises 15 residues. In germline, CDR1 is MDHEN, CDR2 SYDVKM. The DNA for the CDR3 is TGTGCCAGCAGTTTTATCGCGGGAGTAATCAACGAGCAGTACTTC. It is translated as CASSFIAGVINEQYF.

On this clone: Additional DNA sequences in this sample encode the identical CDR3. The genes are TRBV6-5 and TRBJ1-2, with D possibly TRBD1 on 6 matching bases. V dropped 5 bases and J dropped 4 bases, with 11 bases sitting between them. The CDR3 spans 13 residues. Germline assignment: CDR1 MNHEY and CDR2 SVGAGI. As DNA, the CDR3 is TGTGCCAGCAGTCCGACAGGAACCTATGGCTACACCTTC. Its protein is CASSPTGTYGYTF.

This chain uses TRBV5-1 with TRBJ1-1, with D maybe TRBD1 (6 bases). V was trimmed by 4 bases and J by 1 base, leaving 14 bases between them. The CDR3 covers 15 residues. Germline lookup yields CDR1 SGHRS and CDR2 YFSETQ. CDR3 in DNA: TGCGCCAGCAGCCTAAGTGGACAGTCGAACACTGAAGCTTTCTTT. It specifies CASSLSGQSNTEAFF.

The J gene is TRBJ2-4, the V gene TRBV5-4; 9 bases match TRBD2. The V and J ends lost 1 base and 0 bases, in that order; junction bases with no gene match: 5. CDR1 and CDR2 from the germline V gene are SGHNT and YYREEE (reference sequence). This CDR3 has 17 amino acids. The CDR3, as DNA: TGTGCCAGCAGCTTGTCTGCGGGAGGGGTAGCCAAAAACATTCAGTACTTC. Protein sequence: CASSLSAGGVAKNIQYF.

The CDR3 spells CASSSGQGEVYGYTF. The CDR3 coding sequence is TGTGCCAGCAGCTCTGGACAGGGGGAGGTTTATGGCTACACCTTC. The J gene is TRBJ1-2, the V gene TRBV5-4; 10 bases map to TRBD1. Per germline, CDR1 SGHNT and CDR2 YYREEE (reference sequence). With 3 bases clipped from V and 5 bases from J, the junction kept 7 bases outside the gene matches. The CDR3 totals 15 residues. Combining the CDR3 with reference TRBV5-4 and TRBJ1-2 gives the whole variable domain ETGVTQSPTHLIKTRGQQVTLRCSSQSGHNTVSWYQQALGQGPQFIFQYYREEENGRGNFPPRFSGLQFPNYSSELNVNALELDDSALYLCASSSGQGEVYGYTFGSGTRLTVV.

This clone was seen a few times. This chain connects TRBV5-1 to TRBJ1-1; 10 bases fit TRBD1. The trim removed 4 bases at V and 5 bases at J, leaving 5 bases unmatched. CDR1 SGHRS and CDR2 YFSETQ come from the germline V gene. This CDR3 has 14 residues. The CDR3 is CASSTGTGETEAFF. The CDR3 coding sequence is TGCGCCAGCAGCACCGGGACAGGGGAGACTGAAGCTTTCTTT.

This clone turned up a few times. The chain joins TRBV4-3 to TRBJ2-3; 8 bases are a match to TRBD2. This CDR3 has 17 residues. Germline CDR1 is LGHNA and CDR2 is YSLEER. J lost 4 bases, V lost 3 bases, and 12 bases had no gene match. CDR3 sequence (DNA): TGCGCCAGCAGCCATTCCCTAGCGGGTCGGGAGTCAGATACGCAGTATTTT. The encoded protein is CASSHSLAGRESDTQYF.

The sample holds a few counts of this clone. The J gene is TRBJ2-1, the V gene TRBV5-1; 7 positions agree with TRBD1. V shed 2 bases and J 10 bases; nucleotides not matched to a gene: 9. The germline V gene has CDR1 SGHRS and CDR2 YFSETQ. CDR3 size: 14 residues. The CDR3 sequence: CASSFNTGALEQFF. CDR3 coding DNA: TGCGCCAGCAGCTTCAATACAGGGGCCCTCGAGCAGTTCTTC.

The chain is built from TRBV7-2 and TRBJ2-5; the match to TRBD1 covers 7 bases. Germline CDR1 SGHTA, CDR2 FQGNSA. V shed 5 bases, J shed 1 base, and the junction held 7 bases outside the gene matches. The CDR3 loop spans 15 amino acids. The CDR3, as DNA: TGTGCCAGCAGCCGGGGAACAGGGGCCCAAGAGACCCAGTACTTC. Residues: CASSRGTGAQETQYF.

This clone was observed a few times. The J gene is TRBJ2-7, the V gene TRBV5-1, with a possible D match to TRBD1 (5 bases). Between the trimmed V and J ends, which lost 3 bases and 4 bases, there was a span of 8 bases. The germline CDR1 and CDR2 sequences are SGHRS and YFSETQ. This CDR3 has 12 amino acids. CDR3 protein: CASSSQGYEQYF. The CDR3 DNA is TGCGCCAGCAGCTCTCAGGGATACGAGCAGTACTTC.

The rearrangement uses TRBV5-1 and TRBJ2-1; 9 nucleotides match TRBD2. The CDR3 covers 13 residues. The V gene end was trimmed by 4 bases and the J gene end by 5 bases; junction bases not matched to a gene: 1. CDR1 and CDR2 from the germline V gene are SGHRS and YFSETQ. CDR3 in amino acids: CASSLAGHNEQFF. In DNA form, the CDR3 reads TGCGCCAGCAGCCTAGCGGGACACAATGAGCAGTTCTTC.

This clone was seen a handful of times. The CDR3 DNA reads TGTGCCAGCGTCCGGGACAGGGAACAGCCCCAGCATTTT. Encoded protein: CASVRDREQPQHF. This chain uses TRBV2 with TRBJ1-5; 9 bases are shared with TRBD1. CDR1 and CDR2 from the germline V gene are SNHLY and FYNNEI. The CDR3 has 13 amino acids. J was trimmed by 7 bases and V by 8 bases; bases with no gene match: 6.